Listed here is a single T cell receptor (beta chain). People who had autoimmune disease history or systemic immunosuppression were excluded. The data are from a study of OX40 agonist ivuxolimab in advanced cancers. Whole-study context: Patients assigned to dose escalation were diagnosed with hepatocellular carcinoma, melanoma, renal cell or head and neck cancer.

Libraries were prepared by immunoSEQ multiplex PCR; TCRdb keeps only in-frame clonotypes and omits some of them. The table has about 63,000 clones, 77% seen once. Germline assignment: CDR1 SGHRS and CDR2 YFSETQ. The CDR3 covers 15 residues. The junction had 2 bases not matched to a gene; V was cut back by 1 base and J by 6 bases. The chain combines TRBV5-1 with TRBJ2-2; 11 nucleotides match TRBD2. Sequencing used CD4+ or CD8+ T cells sorted from blood, obtained in a trial of the OX40 agonist ivuxolimab. The receptor was derived from an adult with an advanced solid tumor such as melanoma, head and neck, liver or kidney cancer. The CDR3 DNA reads TGCGCCAGCAGCTTGCTAGCGGGGGGCGCCGGGGAGCTGTTTTTT. Its protein product is CASSLLAGGAGELFF.